This T cell receptor beta chain was captured by sequencing in a study of neoadjuvant anti-PD-1 for oral cavity cancer. General study points: With three patients per group, TCR findings need larger cohorts.

These newly diagnosed stage II-IVA oral cavity squamous cell carcinoma patients had no prior systemic or radiation treatment. Cohort: HPV-negative, locally advanced oral cavity squamous cell carcinoma patients. Here immunoSEQ multiplex PCR was the method, and the copy in TCRdb shows in-frame clones only, minus some. The data contain 5,500 to 8,000 clones, under 55% of them singletons. This clone was recorded only once. Its target is not known. Germline CDR1 reads GTSNPN; CDR2 reads SVGIG (reference sequence). Trimming pared 2 bases from V and 4 bases from J, leaving 8 bases between. The CDR3 runs to 12 residues.

The source material was tumor tissue, sampled before nivolumab (anti-PD-1) treatment. This clonotype was sampled from a person aged 40 to 85 with oral cavity squamous cell carcinoma. The chain combines TRBV30 with TRBJ1-2; a weak D match, TRBD1 (5 bases). CDR3 region: CAWSRQSYGYTF. CDR3 nucleotides: TGTGCCTGGAGTAGACAGAGCTATGGCTACACCTTC.